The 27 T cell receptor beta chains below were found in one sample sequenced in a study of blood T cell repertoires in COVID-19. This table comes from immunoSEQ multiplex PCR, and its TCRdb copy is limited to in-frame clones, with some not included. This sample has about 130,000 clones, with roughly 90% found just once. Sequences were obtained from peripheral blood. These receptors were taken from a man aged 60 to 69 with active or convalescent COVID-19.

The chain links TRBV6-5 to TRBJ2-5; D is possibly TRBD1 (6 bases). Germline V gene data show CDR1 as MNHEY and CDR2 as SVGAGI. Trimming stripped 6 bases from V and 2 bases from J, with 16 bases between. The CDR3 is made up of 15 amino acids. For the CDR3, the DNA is TGTGCCAGCAGGAGTTCCGGGACACTTCAAGAGACCCAGTACTTC. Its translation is CASRSSGTLQETQYF.

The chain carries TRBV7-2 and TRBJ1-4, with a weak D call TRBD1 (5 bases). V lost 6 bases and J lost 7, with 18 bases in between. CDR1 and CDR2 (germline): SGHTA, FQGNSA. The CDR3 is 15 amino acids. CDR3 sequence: CASSRLGTIGEKLFF. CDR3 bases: TGTGCCAGCAGTCGGCTAGGGACTATTGGTGAAAAACTGTTTTTT.

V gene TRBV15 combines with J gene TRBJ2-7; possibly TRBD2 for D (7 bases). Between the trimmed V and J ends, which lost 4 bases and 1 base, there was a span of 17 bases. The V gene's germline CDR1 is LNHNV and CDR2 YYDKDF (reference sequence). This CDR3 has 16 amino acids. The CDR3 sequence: CATSTGGSLKSYEQYF. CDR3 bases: TGTGCCACCAGCACGGGGGGCAGCCTTAAGTCCTACGAGCAGTACTTC.

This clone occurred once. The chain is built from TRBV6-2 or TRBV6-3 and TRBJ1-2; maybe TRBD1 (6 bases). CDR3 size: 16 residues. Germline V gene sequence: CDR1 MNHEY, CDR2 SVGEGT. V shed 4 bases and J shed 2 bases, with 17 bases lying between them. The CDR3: CASSSTPGAVNYGYTF. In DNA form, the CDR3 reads TGTGCCAGCAGTTCCACCCCAGGGGCGGTGAACTATGGCTACACCTTC.

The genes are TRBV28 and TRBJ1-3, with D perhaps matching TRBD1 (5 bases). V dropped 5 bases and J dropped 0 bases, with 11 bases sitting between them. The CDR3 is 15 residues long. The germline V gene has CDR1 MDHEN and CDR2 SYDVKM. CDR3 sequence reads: CASSTRVGSGNTIYF. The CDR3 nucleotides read TGTGCCAGCAGTACCAGGGTAGGCTCTGGAAACACCATATATTTT.

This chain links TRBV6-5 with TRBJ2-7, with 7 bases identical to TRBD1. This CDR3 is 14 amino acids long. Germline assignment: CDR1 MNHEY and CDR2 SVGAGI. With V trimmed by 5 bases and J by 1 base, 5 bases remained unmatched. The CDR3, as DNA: TGTGCCAGCAGTCCGCCCAGGGGGTCCTACGAGCAGTACTTC. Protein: CASSPPRGSYEQYF.

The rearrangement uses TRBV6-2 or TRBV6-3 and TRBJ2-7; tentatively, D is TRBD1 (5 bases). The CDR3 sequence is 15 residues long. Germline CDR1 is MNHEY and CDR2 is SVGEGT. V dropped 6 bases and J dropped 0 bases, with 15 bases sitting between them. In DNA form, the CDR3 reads TGTGCCAGCAGCCCGACAGACCTAAGCTCCTACGAGCAGTACTTC. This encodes CASSPTDLSSYEQYF.

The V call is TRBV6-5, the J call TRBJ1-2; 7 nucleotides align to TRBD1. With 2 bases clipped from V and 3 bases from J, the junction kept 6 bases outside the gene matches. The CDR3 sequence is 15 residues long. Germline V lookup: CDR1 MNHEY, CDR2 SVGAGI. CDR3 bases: TGTGCCAGCAGTTACGATACAGGGGCCGACTATGGCTACACCTTC. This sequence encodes CASSYDTGADYGYTF.

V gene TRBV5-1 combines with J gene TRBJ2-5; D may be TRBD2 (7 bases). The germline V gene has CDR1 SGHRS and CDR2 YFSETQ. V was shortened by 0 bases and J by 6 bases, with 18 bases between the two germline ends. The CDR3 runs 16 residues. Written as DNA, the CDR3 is TGCGCCAGCAGCTTGGCGGCCGCGGGGGCCGGGAAGACCCAGTACTTC. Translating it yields CASSLAAAGAGKTQYF.

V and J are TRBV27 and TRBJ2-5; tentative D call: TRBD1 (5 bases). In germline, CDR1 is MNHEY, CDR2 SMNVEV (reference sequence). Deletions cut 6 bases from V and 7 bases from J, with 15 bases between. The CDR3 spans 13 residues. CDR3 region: CASSPTGPVTQYF. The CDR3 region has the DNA TGTGCCAGCAGCCCAACAGGTCCGGTGACCCAGTACTTC.

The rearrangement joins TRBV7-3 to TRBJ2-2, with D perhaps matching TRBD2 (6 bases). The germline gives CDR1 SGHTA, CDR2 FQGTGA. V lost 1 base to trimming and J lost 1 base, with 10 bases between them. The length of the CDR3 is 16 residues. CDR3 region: CASSLKGAGNTGELFF. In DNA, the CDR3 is TGTGCCAGCAGCTTAAAGGGAGCGGGGAACACCGGGGAGCTGTTTTTT.

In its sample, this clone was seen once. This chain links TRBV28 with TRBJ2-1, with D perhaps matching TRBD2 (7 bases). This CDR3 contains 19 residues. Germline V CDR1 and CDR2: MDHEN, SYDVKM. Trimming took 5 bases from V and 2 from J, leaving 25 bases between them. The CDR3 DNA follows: TGTGCCAGCAGTACTAGACAGGCGGGAGAGTGGGTAACCTACAATGAGCAGTTCTTC. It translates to CASSTRQAGEWVTYNEQFF. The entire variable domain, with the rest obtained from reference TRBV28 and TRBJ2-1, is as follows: DVKVTQSSRYLVKRTGEKVFLECVQDMDHENMFWYRQDPGLGLRLIYFSYDVKMKEKGDIPEGYSVSREKKERFSLILESASTNQTSMYLCASSTRQAGEWVTYNEQFFGPGTRLTVL.

The CDR3: CSYRDRANYGYTF. The DNA for the CDR3 is TGCAGCTACCGGGACAGGGCTAACTATGGCTACACCTTC. The V and J genes are TRBV29-1 and TRBJ1-2; 9 bases agree with TRBD1. This CDR3 comprises 13 residues. V dropped 8 bases and J dropped 0; count of bases not matched to a gene: 4. Germline V CDR1 and CDR2: SQVTM, ANQGSEA.

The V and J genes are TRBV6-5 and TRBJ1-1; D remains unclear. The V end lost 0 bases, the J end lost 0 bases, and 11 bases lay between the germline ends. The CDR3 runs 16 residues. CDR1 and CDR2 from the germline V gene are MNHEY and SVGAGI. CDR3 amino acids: CASSYSKRVMNTEAFF. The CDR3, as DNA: TGTGCCAGCAGTTACTCAAAGCGGGTTATGAACACTGAAGCTTTCTTT.

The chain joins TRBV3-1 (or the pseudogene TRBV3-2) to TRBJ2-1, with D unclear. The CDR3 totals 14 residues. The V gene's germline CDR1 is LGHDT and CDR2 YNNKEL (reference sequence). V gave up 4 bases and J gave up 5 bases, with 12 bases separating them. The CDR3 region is CASSPTRVDNEQFF. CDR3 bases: TGTGCCAGCAGCCCTACCCGGGTGGACAATGAGCAGTTCTTC.

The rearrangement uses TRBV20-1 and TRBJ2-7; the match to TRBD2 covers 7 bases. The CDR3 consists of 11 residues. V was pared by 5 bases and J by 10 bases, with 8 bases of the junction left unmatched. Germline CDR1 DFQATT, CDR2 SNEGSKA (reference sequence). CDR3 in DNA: TGCAGTGCTTTGGCGGGGGATAGTCAGTACTTC. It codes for CSALAGDSQYF.

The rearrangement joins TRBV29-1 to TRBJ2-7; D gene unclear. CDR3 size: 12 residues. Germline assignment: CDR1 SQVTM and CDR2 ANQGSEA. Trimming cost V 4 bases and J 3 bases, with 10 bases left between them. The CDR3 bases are TGCAGCGTTGGGGCCAGCCGCTACGAGCAGTACTTC. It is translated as CSVGASRYEQYF.

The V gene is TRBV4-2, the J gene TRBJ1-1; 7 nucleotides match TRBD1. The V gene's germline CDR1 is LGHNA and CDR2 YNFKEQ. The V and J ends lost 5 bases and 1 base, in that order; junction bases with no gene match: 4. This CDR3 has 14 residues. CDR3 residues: CASSSTGTNTEAFF. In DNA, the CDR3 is TGTGCCAGCAGCTCGACAGGGACGAACACTGAAGCTTTCTTT.

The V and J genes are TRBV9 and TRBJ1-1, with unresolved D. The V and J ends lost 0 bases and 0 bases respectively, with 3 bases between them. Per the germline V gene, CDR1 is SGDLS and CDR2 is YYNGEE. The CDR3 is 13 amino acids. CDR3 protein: CASSVAVNTEAFF. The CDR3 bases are TGTGCCAGCAGCGTAGCAGTGAACACTGAAGCTTTCTTT. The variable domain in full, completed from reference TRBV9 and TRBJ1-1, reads DSGVTQTPKHLITATGQRVTLRCSPRSGDLSVYWYQQSLDQGLQFLIQYYNGEERAKGNILERFSAQQFPDLHSELNLSSLELGDSALYFCASSVAVNTEAFFGQGTRLTVV.

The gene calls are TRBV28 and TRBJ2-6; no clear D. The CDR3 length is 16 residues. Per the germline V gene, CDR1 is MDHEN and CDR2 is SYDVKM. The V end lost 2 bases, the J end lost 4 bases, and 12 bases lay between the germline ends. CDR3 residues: CASSLGGSGGANVLTF. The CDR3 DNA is TGTGCCAGCAGTTTAGGCGGCTCCGGAGGGGCCAACGTCCTGACTTTC.

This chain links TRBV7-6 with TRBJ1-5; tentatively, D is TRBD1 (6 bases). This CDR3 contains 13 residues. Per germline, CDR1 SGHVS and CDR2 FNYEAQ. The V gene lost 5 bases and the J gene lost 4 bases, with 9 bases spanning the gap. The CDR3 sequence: CASSLQGNQPQHF. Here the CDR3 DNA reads TGTGCCAGCAGCCTCCAGGGGAATCAGCCCCAGCATTTT.

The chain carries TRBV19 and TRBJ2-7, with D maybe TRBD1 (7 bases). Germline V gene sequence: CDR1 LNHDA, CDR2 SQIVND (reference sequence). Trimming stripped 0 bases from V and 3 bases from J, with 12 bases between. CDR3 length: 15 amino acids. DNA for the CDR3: TGTGCCAGTAGTATAGAGGGGGGACAGATCTACGAGCAGTACTTC. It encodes CASSIEGGQIYEQYF.

The CDR3 sequence is CAWSLGGEKLFF. Here the CDR3 DNA reads TGTGCCTGGAGTTTGGGGGGGGAAAAACTGTTTTTT. The chain combines TRBV30 with TRBJ1-4, with a weak D call TRBD1 (5 bases). Trimming removed 2 bases from V and 8 bases from J, with 9 bases in between. In germline, CDR1 is GTSNPN, CDR2 SVGIG (reference sequence). The CDR3 totals 12 residues. Filled out from reference TRBV30 and TRBJ1-4, the complete variable domain reads SQTIHQWPATLVQPVGSPLSLECTVEGTSNPNLYWYRQAAGRGLQLLFYSVGIGQISSEVPQNLSASRPQDRQFILSSKKLLLSDSGFYLCAWSLGGEKLFFGSGTQLSVL.

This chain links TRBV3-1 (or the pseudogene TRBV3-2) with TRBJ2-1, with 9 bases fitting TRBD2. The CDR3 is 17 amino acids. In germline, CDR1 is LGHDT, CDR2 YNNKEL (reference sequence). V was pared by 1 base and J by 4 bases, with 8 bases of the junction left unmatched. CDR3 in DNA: TGTGCCAGCAGCCAAGTTGGGCTAGCGGGAAATTACAATGAGCAGTTCTTC. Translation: CASSQVGLAGNYNEQFF.

CDR3 residues: CAISQGQGALDEQFF. The CDR3 nucleotides read TGTGCCATCAGCCAAGGACAGGGGGCGCTGGATGAGCAGTTCTTC. The V gene is TRBV10-3, the J gene TRBJ2-1; 11 bases line up with TRBD1. CDR1 ENHRY and CDR2 SYGVKD come from the germline V gene. The CDR3 has 15 amino acids. The V and J ends lost 6 bases and 8 bases, in that order; junction bases with no gene match: 9.

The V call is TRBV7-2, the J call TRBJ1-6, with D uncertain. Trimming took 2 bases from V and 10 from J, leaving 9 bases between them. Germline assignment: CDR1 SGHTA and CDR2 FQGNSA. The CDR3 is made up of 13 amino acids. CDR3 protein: CASSLRVQSPLHF. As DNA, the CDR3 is TGTGCCAGCAGCTTACGGGTACAATCACCCCTCCACTTT.

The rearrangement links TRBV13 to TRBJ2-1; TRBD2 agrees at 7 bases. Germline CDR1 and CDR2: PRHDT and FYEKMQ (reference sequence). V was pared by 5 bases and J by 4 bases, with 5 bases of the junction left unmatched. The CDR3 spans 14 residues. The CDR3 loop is CASSVRDYYNEQFF. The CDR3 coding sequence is TGTGCCAGCAGCGTCCGGGACTATTACAATGAGCAGTTCTTC. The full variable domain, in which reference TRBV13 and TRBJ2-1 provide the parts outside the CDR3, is AAGVIQSPRHLIKEKRETATLKCYPIPRHDTVYWYQQGPGQDPQFLISFYEKMQSDKGSIPDRFSAQQFSDYHSELNMSSLELGDSALYFCASSVRDYYNEQFFGPGTRLTVL.